This TCR beta chain was identified in a study of T cells in Graves' hyperthyroidism and ophthalmopathy. Study results and limitations: Stable hyperthyroidism was separated from ophthalmopathy by a model based on 13 V-J features. Most thyroid clonotypes expanded above 0.001 were also detected in blood.

The CDR3 is made up of 12 amino acids. Germline V gene sequence: CDR1 DFQATT, CDR2 SNEGSKA (reference sequence). As concerns this clonotype: Its antigen is still unknown. The germline gene is not matched at one end of the junction; a read error may be the cause.

RNA transcripts provided the source from which TCR beta CDR3 regions were amplified. During a first-round RT-PCR of the TCR CDR3, the HTBI primer set was used. MiXCR, applied by TCRdb to the multiplex PCR reads, yields one record per CDR3 protein. The repertoire has 300,000 to 450,000 distinct CDR3 sequences, around 25% of them found once; the top ten carry less than 85%. Newly diagnosed hyperthyroidism patients aged 18 to 65 years had disease lasting under 2 months. The material sequenced was blood. The chain employs TRBV20-1 and TRBJ1-1; no reliable D call. This receptor was identified in a man in his fifties or sixties with Graves' hyperthyroidism. This chain's CDR3 is CGARDPVGEAFF. The CDR3 bases are TGCGGTGCTAGAGATCCGGTGGGTGAAGCTTTCTTT.